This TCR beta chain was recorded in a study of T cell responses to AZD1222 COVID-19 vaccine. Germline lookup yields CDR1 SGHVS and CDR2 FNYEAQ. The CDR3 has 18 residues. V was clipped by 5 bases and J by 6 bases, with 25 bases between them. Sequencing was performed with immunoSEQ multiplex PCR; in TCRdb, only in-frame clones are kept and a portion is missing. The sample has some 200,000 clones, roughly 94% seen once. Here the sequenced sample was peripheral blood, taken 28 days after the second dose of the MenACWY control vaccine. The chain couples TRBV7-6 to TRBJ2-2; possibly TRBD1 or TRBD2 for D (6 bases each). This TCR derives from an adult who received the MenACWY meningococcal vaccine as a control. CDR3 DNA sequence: TGTGCCAGCAGCCCAGTGAGGGGGGCGGGACCGGTTCCCGGGGAGCTGTTTTTT. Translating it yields CASSPVRGAGPVPGELFF.